This entry describes one T cell receptor (beta chain). Its antigen is not known. The protocol was immunoSEQ multiplex PCR, while the TCRdb copy is restricted to in-frame clones and leaves out a portion. The table has fewer than 9,000 clones, about 60% seen once; the top ten hold around a third. The data are from a study of memory B cells and T cells in multiple sclerosis. Germline V gene data show CDR1 as SNHLY and CDR2 as FYNNEI. The ends were cut back, 7 bases at V and 0 bases at J, with 10 bases in the middle. The CDR3 extends over 13 amino acids. Study findings and constraints: Clone-set sizes differed between compartments, so shared clonotype counts needed normalization.

The receptor comes from a human donor with multiple sclerosis. V is TRBV2 and J is TRBJ2-7, with D perhaps matching TRBD2 (6 bases). The sample comprised memory (CD45RO+) CD8+ T cells from blood. This CDR3 reads CASIGTGSYEQYF. The CDR3 DNA reads as TGTGCCAGCATAGGGACTGGCTCCTACGAGCAGTACTTC.